This T cell receptor (beta chain) was recovered during a study of blood T cells in healthy people across ages. Study-level results: Higher naive T cell percentage went strongly together with higher TCR beta diversity.

Researchers collected around 10 milliliters of peripheral blood from every single donor. Samples had at least 6.5 million PBMCs isolated from them. At least 5.5 micrograms of total RNA were extracted per sample. V was clipped by 4 bases and J by 3 bases; unmatched bases: 9. This CDR3 spans 15 amino acids. Germline V gene lookup returns CDR1 SGHRS and CDR2 YFSETQ. For the second PCR, which ran for about 6 to 11 cycles, a sample-barcoded 5' primer and a J-beta primer mix were used. Via MiXCR, TCRdb re-called the 5' RACE reads, giving one row per CDR3 protein. The table includes some 1.6 million distinct CDR3 sequences, approximately 32% detected once. Of note for this clonotype: The antigen is unknown.

The sequencing sample was made of blood. The chain joins TRBV5-1 to TRBJ2-5, with TRBD1 identical over 7 bases. The sequence derives from a woman aged 25 to 39 in good health. The CDR3 bases are TGCGCCAGCAGCCAGATCGGGACAGAAAAAGAGACCCAGTACTTC. Protein product: CASSQIGTEKETQYF.